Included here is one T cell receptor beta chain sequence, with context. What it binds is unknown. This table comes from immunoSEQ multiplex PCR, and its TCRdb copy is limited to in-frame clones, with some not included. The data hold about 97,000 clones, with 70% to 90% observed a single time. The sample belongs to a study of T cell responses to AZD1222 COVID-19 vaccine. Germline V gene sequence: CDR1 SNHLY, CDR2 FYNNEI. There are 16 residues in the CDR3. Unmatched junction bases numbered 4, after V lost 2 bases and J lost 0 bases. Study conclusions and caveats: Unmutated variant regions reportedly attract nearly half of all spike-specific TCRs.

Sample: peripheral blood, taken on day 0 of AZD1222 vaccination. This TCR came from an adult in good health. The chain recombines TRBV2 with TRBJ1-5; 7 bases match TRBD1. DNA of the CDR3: TGTGCCAGCAGTGAAACTCAGGGGGTTAGCAATCAGCCCCAGCATTTT. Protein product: CASSETQGVSNQPQHF. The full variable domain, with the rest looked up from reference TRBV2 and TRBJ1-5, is EPEVTQTPSHQVTQMGQEVILRCVPISNHLYFYWYRQILGQKVEFLVSFYNNEISEKSEIFDDQFSVERPDGSNFTLKIRSTKLEDSAMYFCASSETQGVSNQPQHFGDGTRLSIL.